The source of this T cell receptor (beta chain) is a study of intratumoral heterogeneity in liver cancer. The V gene's germline CDR1 is MNHEY and CDR2 SVGAGI. The CDR3 loop spans 14 amino acids. V shed 2 bases and J 6 bases; nucleotides not matched to a gene: 1. Multiple geographically separated regions of the hepatocellular carcinoma nodule were sampled separately. Assay used: immunoSEQ multiplex PCR; TCRdb lists only in-frame clones, some missing. The sample records more than 6,000 clones, roughly half being singletons. The gene calls are TRBV6-5 and TRBJ1-1; 12 bases agree with TRBD1. The source is a man between 65 and 85 years old with hepatocellular carcinoma. Sequenced here: tumor tissue, sampled before any cancer treatment. This CDR3 reads CASSYGTGGSEAFF. The CDR3 bases are TGTGCCAGCAGTTACGGGACAGGGGGCTCTGAAGCTTTCTTT.